These 17 T cell receptor beta chains were sequenced from one sample in a study of T cells in localized non-small cell lung cancer. The data were produced by immunoSEQ multiplex PCR, yet TCRdb's version contains in-frame clones alone and is incomplete. This sample has about 7,300 clones, with roughly 23% found just once. Sequences were derived from lung tumor tissue, sampled before any cancer treatment. The source of these receptors is a man aged 35 to 69 with stage III squamous cell lung carcinoma.

The table lists this clone with a few counts. This chain uses TRBV11-3 with TRBJ1-3; possible D gene TRBD1, 5 bases. Per the germline V gene, CDR1 is SGHNT and CDR2 is YENEEA. The CDR3 has 15 amino acids. Trimming removed 5 bases at V and 0 bases at J, with 11 bases between. CDR3 sequence: CASSPDRFSGNTIYF. Here the CDR3 DNA reads TGTGCCAGCAGCCCTGACAGATTCTCTGGAAACACCATATATTTT.

CDR3 amino acids: CASTGTGHYGYTF. Here the CDR3 DNA reads TGTGCCAGTACAGGGACAGGGCACTATGGCTACACCTTC. The chain couples TRBV19 to TRBJ1-2; 9 bases match TRBD1. V dropped 7 bases and J dropped 3; count of bases not matched to a gene: 3. Looked up from germline, CDR1 is LNHDA and CDR2 is SQIVND (reference sequence). The length of the CDR3 is 13 residues.

DNA for the CDR3: TGTGCCAGCAGCGCATTCGGGGGTTCAGGAAACACCATATATTTT. Translated, it gives CASSAFGGSGNTIYF. The rearrangement uses TRBV25-1 and TRBJ1-3, with a weak D call TRBD1 (5 bases). This CDR3 comprises 15 residues. CDR1 MGHDK and CDR2 SYGVNS come from the germline V gene. Trimming stripped 6 bases from V and 4 bases from J, with 16 bases between.

The genes are TRBV12-5 and TRBJ2-1; D is perhaps TRBD1 or TRBD2 (7 bases each). CDR1 and CDR2 (germline): LGHNT, FRNRAP. This CDR3 region has 14 residues. CDR3 residues: CASTLGGRQGSQFF. As DNA, the CDR3 is TGTGCCAGCACTCTGGGGGGGAGACAGGGTTCGCAGTTCTTC. Full variable domain (outside the CDR3, taken from reference TRBV12-5 and TRBJ2-1): DARVTQTPRHKVTEMGQEVTMRCQPILGHNTVFWYRQTMMQGLELLAYFRNRAPLDDSGMPKDRFSAEMPDATLATLKIQPSEPRDSAVYFCASTLGGRQGSQFFGPGTRLTVL.

The genes are TRBV28 and TRBJ2-2; 7 bases are a match to TRBD1. The V and J ends lost 10 bases and 5 bases, in that order; junction bases with no gene match: 7. Germline CDR1 and CDR2: MDHEN and SYDVKM. CDR3 length: 13 residues. The CDR3 DNA reads TGTGCCACGCAGGGGGACGCTACCGGGGAGCTGTTTTTT. Its protein product is CATQGDATGELFF.

This clone has more than one count but fewer than ten. The chain couples TRBV2 to TRBJ2-1, with 12 nucleotides matching TRBD1. The CDR3 extends over 19 amino acids. The germline CDR1 and CDR2 sequences are SNHLY and FYNNEI. V dropped 6 bases and J dropped 1; count of bases not matched to a gene: 13. CDR3 DNA sequence: TGTGCCAGCAGGTCCGTCCCGGGACAGGGGGCTGAATCCTACAATGAGCAGTTCTTC. This gives the protein CASRSVPGQGAESYNEQFF.

This clone was counted between two and nine times. The V gene is TRBV6-8, the J gene TRBJ1-3; D is possibly TRBD1 (5 bases). The CDR3 has 13 amino acids. Trimming stripped 10 bases from V and 3 bases from J, with 13 bases between. Germline CDR1 MNHGY, CDR2 SAAAGT. The CDR3 nucleotides are TGTGCCATCAGGGAGGGTGGTGGAAACACCATATATTTT. It codes for CAIREGGGNTIYF.

The table lists this clone with a few counts. V and J are TRBV29-1 and TRBJ1-1; D is unclear. Between the trimmed V and J ends, which lost 3 bases and 0 bases, there was a span of 11 bases. The germline V gene has CDR1 SQVTM and CDR2 ANQGSEA. This CDR3 is 14 amino acids long. In DNA, the CDR3 is TGCAGCGTTGAGGCTGGGCACTTGAACACTGAAGCTTTCTTT. As protein: CSVEAGHLNTEAFF.

This clone has only a few counts. This chain connects TRBV11-3 to TRBJ2-5; D unresolved. Germline lookup yields CDR1 SGHNT and CDR2 YENEEA. Trimming stripped 2 bases from V and 0 bases from J, with 7 bases between. This CDR3 spans 14 amino acids. CDR3 residues: CASSLSWNQETQYF. CDR3 coding DNA: TGTGCCAGCAGCTTAAGCTGGAACCAAGAGACCCAGTACTTC. Full variable domain (missing parts from reference TRBV11-3 and TRBJ2-5): EAGVVQSPRYKIIEKKQPVAFWCNPISGHNTLYWYLQNLGQGPELLIRYENEEAVDDSQLPKDRFSAERLKGVDSTLKIQPAELGDSAVYLCASSLSWNQETQYFGPGTRLLVL.

This clone has more than one count but fewer than ten. The CDR3 nucleotides are TGTGCCAGCAGCCCCCGACAGTTGAACACTGAAGCTTTCTTT. This sequence encodes CASSPRQLNTEAFF. J is TRBJ1-1 and V is TRBV11-3; D may be TRBD1 (5 bases). The V gene's germline CDR1 is SGHNT and CDR2 YENEEA. Trimming removed 5 bases from V and 0 bases from J, with 10 bases in between. This CDR3 comprises 14 residues.

The J gene is TRBJ2-4, the V gene TRBV19; TRBD1 aligns across 10 bases. This CDR3 has 17 residues. V gave up 5 bases and J gave up 0 bases; unmatched junction bases: 7. Germline V gene lookup returns CDR1 LNHDA and CDR2 SQIVND (reference sequence). The CDR3 DNA sequence: TGTGCCAGTAGTCCGAGGGGGACAGGGGAAGCCAAAAACATTCAGTACTTC. This encodes CASSPRGTGEAKNIQYF.

This clone showed up just a few times. The genes are TRBV29-1 and TRBJ2-3; 8 bases match TRBD1. There are 13 residues in the CDR3. The V gene's germline CDR1 is SQVTM and CDR2 ANQGSEA. The V segment lost 7 bases and the J segment 2 bases; nucleotides outside the gene matches: 5. The CDR3 region has the DNA TGCAGCGCAAGGACAGGGACCACAGATACGCAGTATTTT. It codes for CSARTGTTDTQYF.

To note about this clone: A junction boundary mismatches the germline segment, possibly from a read error. The gene calls are TRBV10-3 and TRBJ1-4, with D perhaps TRBD1 (5 bases). The CDR3 contains 16 residues. Germline values: CDR1 ENHRY, CDR2 SYGVKD. CDR3 region: CASSEHRTPTNEKLFF. For the CDR3, the DNA is TGTGCCAGCAGTGAGCACAGGACCCCAACTAATGAAAAACTGTTTTTT.

V is TRBV11-3 and J is TRBJ2-1; 11 positions match TRBD2. CDR1 is SGHNT, CDR2 YENEEA, per germline. V was pared by 5 bases and J by 12 bases, with 12 bases of the junction left unmatched. CDR3 size: 15 residues. The CDR3 bases are TGTGCCAGCAGCGCCACTAGCGGGGGCCACTTGGTGCAGTTCTTC. Translation: CASSATSGGHLVQFF.

This clone was counted only a few times. The chain combines TRBV28 with TRBJ1-2; D ambiguous. The CDR3 covers 16 residues. V was pared by 7 bases and J by 5 bases, with 23 bases between. The germline V gene has CDR1 MDHEN and CDR2 SYDVKM. The CDR3 DNA reads as TGTGCCAGCAACCCACGGGCACGGTTAGGACGTTATGGCTACACCTTC. It encodes CASNPRARLGRYGYTF.

This clone was observed a few times. The V call is TRBV11-3, the J call TRBJ1-1, with D perhaps TRBD1 (5 bases). CDR3 length: 15 amino acids. CDR1 and CDR2 (germline): SGHNT, YENEEA. V lost 6 bases to trimming and J lost 0 bases, with 14 bases between them. The chain's CDR3 is CASRWSGALNTEAFF. DNA for the CDR3: TGTGCCAGCAGATGGAGCGGGGCGCTGAACACTGAAGCTTTCTTT.

In this sample, this clone turned up a few times. V gene TRBV9 combines with J gene TRBJ1-2; TRBD1 matches 8 bases. The CDR3 covers 17 residues. Germline loops: CDR1 SGDLS, CDR2 YYNGEE. After removal of 0 bases from V and 8 bases from J, the junction contained 15 bases not matched to a gene. The CDR3 region is CASSVATGGSALEGYTF. CDR3 nucleotide sequence: TGTGCCAGCAGCGTAGCTACAGGGGGAAGCGCCTTAGAGGGCTACACCTTC.